This T cell receptor (beta chain) is drawn from a study of T cell changes during pregnancy in multiple sclerosis. The protocol was immunoSEQ multiplex PCR, while the TCRdb copy is restricted to in-frame clones and leaves out a portion. Of tens of thousands of clones in the sample, 80% to 95% were seen once. J lost 8 bases, V lost 2 bases, and 12 bases had no gene match. Germline CDR1 reads LNHNV; CDR2 reads YYDKDF (reference sequence). The CDR3 runs 17 residues. The input for sequencing was CD4+ T cells from peripheral blood mononuclear cells, taken in the third trimester of pregnancy. This clonotype originated in a female donor with multiple sclerosis, enrolled in a pregnancy study. The genes are TRBV15 and TRBJ2-1; 10 positions match TRBD2. CDR3 region: CATSRPRGASGSDEQFF. CDR3 coding DNA: TGTGCCACCAGCAGACCCCGTGGGGCTAGCGGGAGTGATGAGCAGTTCTTC.